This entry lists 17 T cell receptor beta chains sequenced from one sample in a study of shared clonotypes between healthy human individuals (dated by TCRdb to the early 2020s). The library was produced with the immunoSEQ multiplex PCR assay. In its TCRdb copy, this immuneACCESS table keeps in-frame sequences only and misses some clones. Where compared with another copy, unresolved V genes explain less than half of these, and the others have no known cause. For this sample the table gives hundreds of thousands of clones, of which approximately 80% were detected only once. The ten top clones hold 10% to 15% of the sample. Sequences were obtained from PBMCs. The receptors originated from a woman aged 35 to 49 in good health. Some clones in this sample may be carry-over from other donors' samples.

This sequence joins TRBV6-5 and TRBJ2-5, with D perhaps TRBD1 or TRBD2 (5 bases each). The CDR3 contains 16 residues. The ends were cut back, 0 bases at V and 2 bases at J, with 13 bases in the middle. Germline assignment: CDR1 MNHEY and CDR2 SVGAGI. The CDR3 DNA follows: TGTGCCAGCAGTTACTCGGGGACCCCCGAACAAGAGACCCAGTACTTC. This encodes CASSYSGTPEQETQYF.

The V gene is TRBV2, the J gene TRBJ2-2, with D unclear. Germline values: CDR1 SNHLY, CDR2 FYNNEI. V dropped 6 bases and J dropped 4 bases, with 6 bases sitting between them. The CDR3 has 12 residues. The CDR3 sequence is CASSLGTGELFF. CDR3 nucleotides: TGTGCCAGCAGCTTGGGCACCGGGGAGCTGTTTTTT.

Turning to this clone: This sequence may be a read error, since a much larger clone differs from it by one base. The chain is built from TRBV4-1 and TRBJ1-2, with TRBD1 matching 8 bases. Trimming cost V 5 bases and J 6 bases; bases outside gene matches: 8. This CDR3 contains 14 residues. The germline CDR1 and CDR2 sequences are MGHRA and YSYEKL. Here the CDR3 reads CASSSRTGSHGYTF. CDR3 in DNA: TGCGCCAGCAGCTCTCGGACAGGGTCCCATGGCTACACCTTC.

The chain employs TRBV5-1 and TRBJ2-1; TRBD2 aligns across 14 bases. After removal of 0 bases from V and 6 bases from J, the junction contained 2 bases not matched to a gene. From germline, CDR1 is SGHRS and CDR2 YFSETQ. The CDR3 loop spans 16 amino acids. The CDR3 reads CASSLGGLAGVNEQFF. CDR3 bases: TGCGCCAGCAGCTTGGGGGGACTAGCGGGAGTCAATGAGCAGTTCTTC.

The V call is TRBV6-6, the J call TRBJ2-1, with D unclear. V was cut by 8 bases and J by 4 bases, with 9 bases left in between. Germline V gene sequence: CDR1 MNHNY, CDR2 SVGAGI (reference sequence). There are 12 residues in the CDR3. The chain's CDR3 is CASFIGYNEQFF. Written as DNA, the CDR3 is TGTGCCAGCTTTATAGGTTACAATGAGCAGTTCTTC.

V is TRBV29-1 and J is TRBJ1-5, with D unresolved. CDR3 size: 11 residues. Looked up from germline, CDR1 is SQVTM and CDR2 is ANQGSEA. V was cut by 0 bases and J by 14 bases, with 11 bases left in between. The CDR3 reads CSVEDLIGKHF. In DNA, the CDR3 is TGCAGCGTTGAAGATCTGATAGGAAAGCATTTT.

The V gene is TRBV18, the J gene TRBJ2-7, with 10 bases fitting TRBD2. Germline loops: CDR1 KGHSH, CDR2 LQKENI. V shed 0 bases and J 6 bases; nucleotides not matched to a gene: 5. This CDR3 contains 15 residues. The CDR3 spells CASSPPLAGVSEQYF. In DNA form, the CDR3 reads TGTGCCAGCTCACCACCTCTAGCGGGAGTTAGCGAGCAGTACTTC.

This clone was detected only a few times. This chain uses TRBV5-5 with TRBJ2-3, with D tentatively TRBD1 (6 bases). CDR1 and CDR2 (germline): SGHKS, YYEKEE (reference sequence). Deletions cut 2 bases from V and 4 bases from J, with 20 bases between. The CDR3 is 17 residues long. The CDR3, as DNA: TGTGCCAGCAGCTTTTCCCCCGTGTGGCAGGGGTCAGATACGCAGTATTTT. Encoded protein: CASSFSPVWQGSDTQYF.

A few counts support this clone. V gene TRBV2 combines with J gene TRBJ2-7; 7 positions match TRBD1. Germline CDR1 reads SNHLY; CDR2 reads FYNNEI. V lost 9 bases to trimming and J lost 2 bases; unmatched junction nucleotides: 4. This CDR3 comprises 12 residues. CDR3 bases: TGTGCCAGTCGGGACAGACCCTACGAGCAGTACTTC. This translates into CASRDRPYEQYF. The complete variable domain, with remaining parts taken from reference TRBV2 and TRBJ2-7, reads EPEVTQTPSHQVTQMGQEVILRCVPISNHLYFYWYRQILGQKVEFLVSFYNNEISEKSEIFDDQFSVERPDGSNFTLKIRSTKLEDSAMYFCASRDRPYEQYFGPGTRLTVT.

The CDR3 protein is CASSHGTGASSYEQYF. Here the CDR3 DNA reads TGCGCCAGCAGTCACGGGACAGGGGCGTCCTCGTACGAGCAGTACTTC. The rearrangement uses TRBV4-3 and TRBJ2-7, with 10 bases fitting TRBD1. Germline V lookup: CDR1 LGHNA, CDR2 YSLEER. The junction had 12 bases not matched to a gene; V was cut back by 6 bases and J by 4 bases. This CDR3 is built from 16 residues.

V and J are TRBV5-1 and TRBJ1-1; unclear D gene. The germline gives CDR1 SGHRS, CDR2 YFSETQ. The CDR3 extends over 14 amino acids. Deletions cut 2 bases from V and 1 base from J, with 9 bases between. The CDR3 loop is CASSLRQENTEAFF. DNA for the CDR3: TGCGCCAGCAGCTTAAGGCAGGAGAACACTGAAGCTTTCTTT.

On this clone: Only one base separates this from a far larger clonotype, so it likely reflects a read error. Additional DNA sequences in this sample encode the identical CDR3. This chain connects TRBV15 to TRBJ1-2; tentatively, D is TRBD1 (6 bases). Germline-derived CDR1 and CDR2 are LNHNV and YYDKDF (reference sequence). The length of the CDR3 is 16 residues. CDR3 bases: TGCGCCACCAGCAGAGGATGGGACACCCTGGGCTATGGCTACACCTTC. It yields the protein CATSRGWDTLGYGYTF.

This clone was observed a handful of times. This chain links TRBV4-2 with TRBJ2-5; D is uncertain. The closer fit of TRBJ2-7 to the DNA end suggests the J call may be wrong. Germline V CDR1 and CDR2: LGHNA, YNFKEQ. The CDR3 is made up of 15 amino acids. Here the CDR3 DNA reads TGTGCCAGCAGTCAATCCCCGGATCTACCCCTCGAGCAGTACTTC. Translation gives CASSQSPDLPLEQYF.

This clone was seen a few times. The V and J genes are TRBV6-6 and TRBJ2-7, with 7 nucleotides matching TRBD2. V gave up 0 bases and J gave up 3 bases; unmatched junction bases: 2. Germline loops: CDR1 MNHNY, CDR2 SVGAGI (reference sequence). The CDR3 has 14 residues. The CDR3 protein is CASSYSREGYEQYF. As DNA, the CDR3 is TGTGCCAGCAGTTACTCGAGGGAGGGCTACGAGCAGTACTTC.

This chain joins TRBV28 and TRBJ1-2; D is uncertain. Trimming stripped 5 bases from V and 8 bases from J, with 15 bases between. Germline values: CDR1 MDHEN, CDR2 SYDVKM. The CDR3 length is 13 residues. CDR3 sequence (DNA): TGTGCCAGCAGTGCCGCTGACCTCGGGGGCTACACCTTC. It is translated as CASSAADLGGYTF.

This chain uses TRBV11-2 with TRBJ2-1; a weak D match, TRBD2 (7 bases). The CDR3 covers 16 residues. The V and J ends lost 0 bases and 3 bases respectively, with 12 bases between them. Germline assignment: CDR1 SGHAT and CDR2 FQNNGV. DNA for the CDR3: TGTGCCAGCAGCTTAGATGGCGGGGGCCGCTACAATGAGCAGTTCTTC. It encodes CASSLDGGGRYNEQFF.

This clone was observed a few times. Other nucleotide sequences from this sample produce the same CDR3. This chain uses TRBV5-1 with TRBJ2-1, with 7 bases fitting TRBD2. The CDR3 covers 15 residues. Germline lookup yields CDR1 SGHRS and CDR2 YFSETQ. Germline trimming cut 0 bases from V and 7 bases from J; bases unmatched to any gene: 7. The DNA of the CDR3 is TGCGCCAGCAGCTTGGGGCTAGCGGATGGGAATGAGCAGTTCTTC. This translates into CASSLGLADGNEQFF.